This TCR beta chain was recovered during a study of blood T cell repertoires in COVID-19. Across the whole study: The analysed material was cDNA or gDNA that came from T cells, B-cell-depleted T cells, or PBMCs.

Libraries were prepared by immunoSEQ multiplex PCR; TCRdb keeps only in-frame clonotypes and omits some of them. The table shows roughly 190,000 clones, with approximately 86% occurring only once. The germline V gene has CDR1 SGHRS and CDR2 YFSETQ. V was pared by 4 bases and J by 4 bases, with 7 bases of the junction left unmatched. The CDR3 contains 15 residues. The gene calls are TRBV5-1 and TRBJ1-5, with 8 bases fitting TRBD1. The sequence came from a woman aged 80 or older in a cohort sampled during active or convalescent COVID-19. The source material was peripheral blood. The CDR3 loop is CASSPGQGLNQPQHF. The CDR3 DNA reads TGCGCCAGCAGCCCTGGACAGGGTTTAAATCAGCCCCAGCATTTT.